These 9 T cell receptor beta chains came from one sample sequenced in a study of blood T cell repertoires in COVID-19. Data came from immunoSEQ multiplex PCR; TCRdb stores just in-frame clones and leaves some out. In the table there are about 200,000 clones, 84% of which are singletons. Sequences were obtained from PBMCs or T cells enriched from blood (not recorded which). These receptors originate from a woman younger than 45 who had been exposed to COVID-19.

This chain links TRBV6-2 or TRBV6-3 with TRBJ2-7, with TRBD2 matching over 11 bases. Unmatched junction bases numbered 3, after V lost 3 bases and J lost 5 bases. Germline-derived CDR1 and CDR2 are MNHEY and SVGEGT. This CDR3 has 14 amino acids. In nucleotides, the CDR3 is TGTGCCAGCAGTTATCTAGCGGGGGGTAACGAGCAGTACTTC. Translated: CASSYLAGGNEQYF.

The chain recombines TRBV10-3 with TRBJ1-2; the D gene is possibly TRBD1 (6 bases). Trimming took off 5 bases at V and 1 base at J, with 8 bases between the two ends. CDR1 is ENHRY and CDR2 is SYGVKD in the germline V gene. The CDR3 covers 13 residues. The CDR3 DNA is TGTGCCATCAGTTTACAGGGTAACTATGGCTACACCTTC. Protein product: CAISLQGNYGYTF.

The chain combines TRBV19 with TRBJ1-3, with a tentative D call TRBD1 (5 bases). The V end was cut by 6 bases, the J end by 3 bases, with 12 bases between. This CDR3 comprises 14 residues. Germline V gene lookup returns CDR1 LNHDA and CDR2 SQIVND (reference sequence). The CDR3 DNA reads as TGTGCCAGTAGCCCGCAGGGTGATGGAAACACCATATATTTT. Amino acid sequence: CASSPQGDGNTIYF. Complete variable domain (other parts from reference TRBV19 and TRBJ1-3): DGGITQSPKYLFRKEGQNVTLSCEQNLNHDAMYWYRQDPGQGLRLIYYSQIVNDFQKGDIAEGYSVSREKKESFPLTVTSAQKNPTAFYLCASSPQGDGNTIYFGEGSWLTVV.

The genes are TRBV3-1 (or the pseudogene TRBV3-2) and TRBJ1-2; D remains ambiguous. The CDR3 is made up of 15 amino acids. Trimming stripped 4 bases from V and 8 bases from J, with 20 bases between. CDR1 and CDR2 (germline): LGHDT, YNNKEL (reference sequence). The CDR3 spells CASSPQATIPIGYTF. The CDR3 bases are TGTGCCAGCAGCCCTCAGGCGACGATCCCTATAGGCTACACCTTC.

The rearrangement joins TRBV24-1 to TRBJ2-1; TRBD2 aligns across 9 bases. The CDR3 sequence is 15 residues long. Germline loops: CDR1 KGHDR, CDR2 SFDVKD. V lost 12 bases, J lost 7 bases, and 15 bases stayed unmatched. The CDR3 is CAPLKRGGAGNEQFF. The CDR3, as DNA: TGTGCCCCCCTTAAACGCGGGGGGGCGGGGAATGAGCAGTTCTTC.

Here the CDR3 DNA reads TGTGCCAGCAGCCCCGTTTATAGCAATCAGCCCCAGCATTTT. Amino acid sequence: CASSPVYSNQPQHF. This rearrangement joins TRBV3-1 (or the pseudogene TRBV3-2) to TRBJ1-5; no firm D call. Germline V gives CDR1 LGHDT, CDR2 YNNKEL (reference sequence). This CDR3 has 14 residues. V lost 4 bases and J lost 0, with 7 bases in between.

CDR3 sequence reads: CAIKPKTGSSYNSPLHF. CDR3 in DNA: TGTGCCATCAAACCAAAGACAGGGAGCTCCTATAATTCACCCCTCCACTTT. The gene calls are TRBV10-3 and TRBJ1-6, with TRBD1 identical over 7 bases. The CDR3 consists of 17 residues. Germline trimming cut 7 bases from V and 0 bases from J; bases unmatched to any gene: 9. Germline-derived CDR1 and CDR2 are ENHRY and SYGVKD.

The chain is built from TRBV12-5 and TRBJ1-2; D might be TRBD1 (5 bases). CDR1 and CDR2 from the germline V gene are LGHNT and FRNRAP. There are 14 residues in the CDR3. V lost 0 bases, J lost 5 bases, and 10 bases lay in between. CDR3 protein: CASGLVEEGYGYTF. Written as DNA, the CDR3 is TGTGCTAGTGGTTTGGTGGAGGAGGGGTATGGCTACACCTTC.

The V and J genes are TRBV30 and TRBJ1-2, with 8 bases identical to TRBD1. Losses at the gene ends were 4 bases for V and 8 bases for J; bases not matched to a gene: 9. Per the germline V gene, CDR1 is GTSNPN and CDR2 is SVGIG (reference sequence). The CDR3 totals 13 residues. CDR3 sequence reads: CAWTQQGVGGYTF. The CDR3 DNA is TGTGCCTGGACACAACAGGGGGTCGGAGGCTACACCTTC.